This T cell receptor beta chain emerged from a study of Ad26.COV2.S vaccination and SARS-CoV-2 variants. Study summary: Once or twice, 56 days apart, Ad26.COV2.S was delivered intramuscularly. Study-wide points: Reported findings describe substantial breadth in spike-specific CD8+ and CD4+ T cell responses following vaccination. The placebo group had lower spike-specific TCR breadth than the vaccine recipients did.

V dropped 11 bases and J dropped 1 base, with 15 bases sitting between them. Germline CDR1 and CDR2: LNHDA and SQIVND (reference sequence). This CDR3 has 14 residues. Clones were sequenced by immunoSEQ multiplex PCR, and TCRdb holds only the in-frame ones, with some missing. The data hold 400,000 to 450,000 clones, with roughly 90% observed a single time. Treatment noted: approximately 18 received Ad26.COV2.S at low or high dose, single or two shots; about 5 received placebo; per-sample allocation not given. Samples analyzed were those drawn on day 63 after the first vaccine or placebo injection. Its platform was an Ad26 vector, and its expressed antigen was Wuhan-strain SARS-CoV-2 spike. Regarding this clone: The antigen remains undetermined.

This clonotype was sampled from a person between 18 and 65 years old who received the Ad26.COV2.S COVID-19 vaccine or a placebo. Sequencing was performed on peripheral blood, taken in a trial of Ad26.COV2.S vaccine versus placebo. The chain carries TRBV19 and TRBJ1-5; D not certain. CDR3 bases: TGTGCCGCTGAGGATAAGTTCAGCAATCAGCCCCAGCATTTT. It is translated as CAAEDKFSNQPQHF.